A selection of T cell receptor beta chains follows, all from one sample in a study of cytomegalovirus exposure and HLA in healthy donors. The assay was immunoSEQ multiplex PCR, and TCRdb's table has in-frame clones only and misses some. The table records about 75,000 clones, 80% to 90% of them present only once. The sample consisted of PBMCs. The receptors stem from a man between 65 and 85 years old in good health and CMV-seropositive. Both conserved end residues are part of each CDR3. Fields, in order: CDR3 protein, CDR3 DNA, clone size, J gene, CDR3 length, D gene, V gene. The D gene is left open where the match is weak. A clone size is listed for some rows: how often the clone was seen (once, few, many), or a class if it is expanded.

CDR3aa: CASSPPGQGPDTQYF
CDR3nt: TGTGCCAGCTCACCACCGGGACAGGGGCCAGATACGCAGTATTTT
abundance: once
j_gene: TRBJ2-3
len: 15
d_gene: TRBD1
v_gene: TRBV18

CDR3aa: CASSLAGGGGPPQQYF
CDR3nt: TGTGCCAGCAGCTTAGCTGGGGGCGGGGGCCCTCCTCAGCAGTACTTC
abundance: -
j_gene: TRBJ2-7
len: 16
d_gene: -
v_gene: TRBV11-2

CDR3aa: CASSPPSTDTQYF
CDR3nt: TGTGCCAGCTCACCCCCTAGCACAGATACGCAGTATTTT
abundance: few
j_gene: TRBJ2-3
len: 13
d_gene: -
v_gene: TRBV18

CDR3aa: CASSLKGDQPQHF
CDR3nt: TGTGCCAGCAGCTTAAAGGGAGATCAGCCCCAGCATTTT
abundance: once
j_gene: TRBJ1-5
len: 13
d_gene: -
v_gene: TRBV7-3

CDR3aa: CASTTGSSGNTIYF
CDR3nt: TGTGCCAGTACGACAGGTTCCTCTGGAAACACCATATATTTT
abundance: -
j_gene: TRBJ1-3
len: 14
d_gene: -
v_gene: TRBV28

CDR3aa: CASSLGDIHSNQPQHF
CDR3nt: TGTGCCAGTAGTCTCGGGGACATCCATAGCAATCAGCCCCAGCATTTT
abundance: -
j_gene: TRBJ1-5
len: 16
d_gene: -
v_gene: TRBV19

CDR3aa: CASSEPFGYEQFF
CDR3nt: TGCGCCAGCAGTGAACCTTTCGGGTATGAGCAGTTCTTC
abundance: -
j_gene: TRBJ2-1
len: 13
d_gene: -
v_gene: TRBV10-1

CDR3aa: CASSFRGLAGDEQYF
CDR3nt: TGTGCCAGCAGTTTTCGGGGACTAGCGGGAGATGAGCAGTACTTC
abundance: -
j_gene: TRBJ2-7
len: 15
d_gene: TRBD2
v_gene: TRBV28

CDR3aa: CASSRQGSYGYTF
CDR3nt: TGTGCCAGCAGTCGACAGGGGTCCTATGGCTACACCTTC
abundance: -
j_gene: TRBJ1-2
len: 13
d_gene: TRBD1
v_gene: TRBV27

CDR3aa: CAWSVVGKGVHGYTF
CDR3nt: TGTGCCTGGAGTGTCGTGGGGAAGGGGGTTCATGGCTACACCTTC
abundance: -
j_gene: TRBJ1-2
len: 15
d_gene: -
v_gene: TRBV30

CDR3aa: CASSLGSTQETQYF
CDR3nt: TGTGCCAGCAGCTTAGGGTCTACTCAAGAGACCCAGTACTTC
abundance: -
j_gene: TRBJ2-5
len: 14
d_gene: -
v_gene: TRBV11-3

CDR3aa: CASARTSRLNYEQYF
CDR3nt: TGTGCCAGCGCTCGGACTAGCCGTCTGAACTACGAGCAGTACTTC
abundance: -
j_gene: TRBJ2-7
len: 15
d_gene: TRBD2
v_gene: TRBV19

CDR3aa: CASSLRVRDGGTDTQYF
CDR3nt: TGTGCCAGCAGCTTGAGAGTTCGGGATGGTGGCACAGATACGCAGTATTTT
abundance: -
j_gene: TRBJ2-3
len: 17
d_gene: -
v_gene: TRBV5-6

CDR3aa: CASKGLADQETQYF
CDR3nt: TGTGCCAGCAAGGGACTAGCGGATCAAGAGACCCAGTACTTC
abundance: once
j_gene: TRBJ2-5
len: 14
d_gene: TRBD2
v_gene: TRBV27

CDR3aa: CASSFQGSYEQYF
CDR3nt: TGTGCCAGCAGCTTCCAGGGGTCCTACGAGCAGTACTTC
abundance: -
j_gene: TRBJ2-7
len: 13
d_gene: -
v_gene: TRBV7-8

CDR3aa: CASSKRGFTQYF
CDR3nt: TGCGCCAGCAGCAAACGGGGGTTTACGCAGTATTTT
abundance: -
j_gene: TRBJ2-3
len: 12
d_gene: -
v_gene: TRBV5-1

CDR3aa: CASSLAGAYNEQFF
CDR3nt: TGTGCCAGCAGCTTAGCGGGAGCCTACAATGAGCAGTTCTTC
abundance: -
j_gene: TRBJ2-1
len: 14
d_gene: -
v_gene: TRBV11-1

CDR3aa: CASSRDRVDQPQHF
CDR3nt: TGTGCCAGCAGCCGGGACAGGGTGGATCAGCCCCAGCATTTT
abundance: -
j_gene: TRBJ1-5
len: 14
d_gene: TRBD1
v_gene: TRBV7-2

CDR3aa: CASSRDRVPYEQYF
CDR3nt: TGTGCCAGCAGTCGTGACAGGGTCCCCTACGAGCAGTACTTC
abundance: -
j_gene: TRBJ2-7
len: 14
d_gene: TRBD1
v_gene: TRBV28

CDR3aa: CASSRHYTSGNTIYF
CDR3nt: TGTGCCAGCAGCCGGCACTATACCTCTGGAAACACCATATATTTT
abundance: -
j_gene: TRBJ1-3
len: 15
d_gene: -
v_gene: TRBV11-2

CDR3aa: CASSAQTSRETQYF
CDR3nt: TGTGCCAGCAGTGCCCAGACTAGCAGGGAGACCCAGTACTTC
abundance: -
j_gene: TRBJ2-5
len: 14
d_gene: TRBD2
v_gene: TRBV6-6

CDR3aa: CAISVQDRATEAFF
CDR3nt: TGTGCCATCAGTGTGCAGGACAGGGCGACTGAAGCTTTCTTT
abundance: -
j_gene: TRBJ1-1
len: 14
d_gene: TRBD1
v_gene: TRBV10-3

CDR3aa: CASSYLNPSTDTQYF
CDR3nt: TGCGCCAGCAGCTACTTAAATCCCTCCACAGATACGCAGTATTTT
abundance: -
j_gene: TRBJ2-3
len: 15
d_gene: -
v_gene: TRBV5-1

CDR3aa: CASWDSGTDTQYF
CDR3nt: TGCGCCAGCTGGGACTCCGGCACAGATACGCAGTATTTT
abundance: -
j_gene: TRBJ2-3
len: 13
d_gene: -
v_gene: TRBV5-1

CDR3aa: CASSLGGRVQPQHF
CDR3nt: TGTGCCAGCAGCTTGGGAGGGAGGGTTCAGCCCCAGCATTTT
abundance: -
j_gene: TRBJ1-5
len: 14
d_gene: -
v_gene: TRBV5-6

CDR3aa: CATEWRDRANYGYTF
CDR3nt: TGTGCCACCGAATGGAGGGACAGGGCTAACTATGGCTACACCTTC
abundance: -
j_gene: TRBJ1-2
len: 15
d_gene: TRBD1
v_gene: TRBV2

CDR3aa: CASSLGQGATNEKLFF
CDR3nt: TGCGCCAGCAGCCTGGGACAGGGTGCTACTAATGAAAAACTGTTTTTT
abundance: -
j_gene: TRBJ1-4
len: 16
d_gene: TRBD1
v_gene: TRBV5-1

CDR3aa: CASSPGGGGSTDTQYF
CDR3nt: TGTGCCAGCAGCCCGGGGGGAGGCGGAAGCACAGATACGCAGTATTTT
abundance: -
j_gene: TRBJ2-3
len: 16
d_gene: TRBD2
v_gene: TRBV13

CDR3aa: CASSPAGTAYTEAFF
CDR3nt: TGTGCCAGCAGCCCCGCCGGGACAGCGTACACTGAAGCTTTCTTT
abundance: -
j_gene: TRBJ1-1
len: 15
d_gene: TRBD1
v_gene: TRBV7-9

CDR3aa: CASIIDRTNTEAFF
CDR3nt: TGTGCCAGTATCATCGACAGGACGAACACTGAAGCTTTCTTT
abundance: -
j_gene: TRBJ1-1
len: 14
d_gene: -
v_gene: TRBV19

CDR3aa: CASSPRQGYNSPLHF
CDR3nt: TGCGCCAGCAGCCCACGACAGGGCTATAATTCACCCCTCCACTTT
abundance: -
j_gene: TRBJ1-6
len: 15
d_gene: TRBD1
v_gene: TRBV4-3

CDR3aa: CASSSLANEQYF
CDR3nt: TGTGCCAGCAGCTCCTTAGCAAACGAGCAGTACTTC
abundance: few
j_gene: TRBJ2-7
len: 12
d_gene: -
v_gene: TRBV7-2

CDR3aa: CASSMGLAGTAGETQYF
CDR3nt: TGTGCCAGCAGCATGGGACTAGCGGGGACGGCTGGAGAGACCCAGTACTTC
abundance: -
j_gene: TRBJ2-5
len: 17
d_gene: TRBD2
v_gene: TRBV11-1

CDR3aa: CASSKRGQGGVWTEAFF
CDR3nt: TGTGCCAGCAGCAAAAGGGGACAGGGAGGGGTTTGGACTGAAGCTTTCTTT
abundance: -
j_gene: TRBJ1-1
len: 17
d_gene: -
v_gene: TRBV21-1

CDR3aa: CASSTETGGRGYTF
CDR3nt: TGCGCCAGCAGCACGGAAACAGGGGGCAGGGGCTACACCTTC
abundance: -
j_gene: TRBJ1-2
len: 14
d_gene: TRBD1
v_gene: TRBV5-1

CDR3aa: CASTREGRADTQYF
CDR3nt: TGTGCCAGCACCCGGGAGGGCCGGGCAGATACGCAGTATTTT
abundance: -
j_gene: TRBJ2-3
len: 14
d_gene: TRBD2
v_gene: TRBV2

CDR3aa: CASSFGLDSDTQYF
CDR3nt: TGTGCCAGCAGCTTTGGACTAGATTCAGATACGCAGTATTTT
abundance: -
j_gene: TRBJ2-3
len: 14
d_gene: TRBD2
v_gene: TRBV7-2

CDR3aa: CASSLSGSSNEQFF
CDR3nt: TGTGCCAGCAGCTTGAGCGGGAGTAGCAATGAGCAGTTCTTC
abundance: few
j_gene: TRBJ2-1
len: 14
d_gene: TRBD2
v_gene: TRBV7-9

CDR3aa: CASSFSGSHTYEQYF
CDR3nt: TGTGCCAGCAGTTTTAGCGGGAGCCATACCTACGAGCAGTACTTC
abundance: once
j_gene: TRBJ2-7
len: 15
d_gene: TRBD2
v_gene: TRBV6-4